Each of the 23 T cell receptor beta chains below was sequenced from the same sample in a study of cytomegalovirus exposure and HLA in healthy donors. It was with 60 Vbeta and 13 Jbeta primers that the PCR ran. The protocol was immunoSEQ multiplex PCR, while the TCRdb copy is restricted to in-frame clones and leaves out a portion. The sample has over 90,000 clones, roughly 76% seen once. The source material was PBMCs. These receptors originate from a man aged 35 to 55 in good health and CMV-seronegative.

CDR3 bases: TGTGCCAGCCACGAACCGGGACAGGGCTATGGCTACACCTTC. Translation: CASHEPGQGYGYTF. The chain joins TRBV6-1 to TRBJ1-2; TRBD1 matches at 9 bases. Trimming took 8 bases from V and 4 from J; bases not matched to a gene: 8. The CDR3 contains 14 residues. Per germline, CDR1 MNHNS and CDR2 SASEGT.

The CDR3 spells CASGLPRLAGGPGTDTQYF. The CDR3 bases are TGTGCTAGTGGTTTGCCTCGACTAGCGGGGGGGCCGGGCACAGATACGCAGTATTTT. V is TRBV12-5 and J is TRBJ2-3, with 14 bases lining up with TRBD2. This CDR3 has 19 amino acids. The V gene's germline CDR1 is LGHNT and CDR2 FRNRAP. V was clipped by 2 bases and J by 1 base; unmatched bases: 8.

This clone was picked up one time. The chain couples TRBV23-1 to TRBJ2-3, with TRBD1 matching over 7 bases. TRBV23-1 qualifies as an ORF whose function is uncertain. Trimming cost V 0 bases and J 0 bases; bases outside gene matches: 3. The CDR3 is 16 residues long. CDR3 in DNA: TGCGCCAGCAGTCAATCTGGGACAGTTAGCACAGATACGCAGTATTTT. Protein: CASSQSGTVSTDTQYF.

V is TRBV27 and J is TRBJ2-7; 10 bases agree with TRBD1. Germline V CDR1 and CDR2: MNHEY, SMNVEV (reference sequence). Trimming cost V 5 bases and J 3 bases; bases outside gene matches: 7. CDR3 length: 15 residues. The CDR3 region has the DNA TGTGCCAGCAGTCAGGCCGGGACAGGGGTCTACGAGCAGTACTTC. It translates to CASSQAGTGVYEQYF.

This clone was picked up one time. J is TRBJ1-2 and V is TRBV7-9, with TRBD1 matching 8 bases. The ends lost 5 bases at V and 8 bases at J; junction bases unmatched: 10. The CDR3 length is 14 residues. The germline V gene has CDR1 SEHNR and CDR2 FQNEAQ (reference sequence). CDR3 in amino acids: CASSHRGQGWGYTF. The CDR3 DNA reads as TGTGCCAGCAGCCACCGAGGACAGGGTTGGGGCTACACCTTC.

The J gene is TRBJ1-4, the V gene TRBV6-6; D might be TRBD1 (6 bases). This CDR3 is built from 14 residues. V was pared by 6 bases and J by 7 bases, with 15 bases between. Germline V gene data show CDR1 as MNHNY and CDR2 as SVGAGI (reference sequence). CDR3 residues: CASRTQGGSEKLFF. CDR3 DNA: TGTGCCAGCAGGACACAAGGGGGATCTGAAAAACTGTTTTTT.

This clone was picked up a small number of times. The chain links TRBV7-6 to TRBJ1-6; tentative D call: TRBD1 (5 bases). The CDR3 is 13 residues long. V was pared by 1 base and J by 10 bases, with 8 bases between. In germline, CDR1 is SGHVS, CDR2 FNYEAQ. Here the CDR3 DNA reads TGTGCCAGCAGCTTAGAGGGGCGGTCACCCCTCCACTTT. Its protein product is CASSLEGRSPLHF.

This clone has only one observation. The rearrangement joins TRBV4-1 to TRBJ2-2, with TRBD1 identical over 7 bases. The CDR3 extends over 21 amino acids. CDR1 and CDR2 from the germline V gene are MGHRA and YSYEKL. The V segment lost 1 base and the J segment 6 bases; nucleotides outside the gene matches: 23. This CDR3 is CASSQAPPLTGSKWYAGELFF. CDR3 coding DNA: TGCGCCAGCAGCCAAGCTCCCCCCTTGACAGGGAGCAAGTGGTACGCCGGGGAGCTGTTTTTT.

The V and J genes are TRBV4-2 and TRBJ2-1; 9 bases align to TRBD2. The germline gives CDR1 LGHNA, CDR2 YNFKEQ. This CDR3 is built from 16 residues. V was clipped by 4 bases and J by 7 bases; unmatched bases: 11. CDR3 in DNA: TGTGCCAGCAGCCCTAACCTGGCGGGGGGGCCGAATGAGCAGTTCTTC. This translates into CASSPNLAGGPNEQFF.

The J gene is TRBJ2-5, the V gene TRBV7-9; unclear D gene. Germline values: CDR1 SEHNR, CDR2 FQNEAQ (reference sequence). The CDR3 spans 15 residues. The germline V and J ends were trimmed by 4 bases and 0 bases, with 12 bases remaining between them. DNA of the CDR3: TGTGCCAGCAGCTCACCCCGAGACTACCAAGAGACCCAGTACTTC. It is translated as CASSSPRDYQETQYF.

This chain links TRBV7-7 with TRBJ2-1; the match to TRBD1 covers 9 bases. Germline V CDR1 and CDR2: SSHAT, FNYEAQ (reference sequence). V trimming: 2 bases; J trimming: 2 bases; junction bases outside the gene matches: 4. The CDR3 consists of 16 residues. CDR3 in DNA: TGTGCCAGCAGCTTACGAAGGACAGGGGCCTACAATGAGCAGTTCTTC. Translated, it gives CASSLRRTGAYNEQFF.

This chain connects TRBV6-1 to TRBJ1-2, with D possibly being TRBD1 (6 bases). The CDR3 is 15 residues long. CDR1 MNHNS and CDR2 SASEGT come from the germline V gene. V shed 5 bases and J shed 4 bases, with 17 bases lying between them. Here the CDR3 reads CASSLGGLGSYGYTF. The CDR3 bases are TGTGCCAGCAGTCTTGGGGGCCTGGGGAGCTATGGCTACACCTTC.

This chain links TRBV5-8 with TRBJ2-2; 7 nucleotides align to TRBD1. Germline V lookup: CDR1 SGHTS, CDR2 YDEGEE. The CDR3 loop spans 15 amino acids. Trimming cost V 4 bases and J 2 bases; bases outside gene matches: 5. The CDR3 sequence is CASSTGQPNTGELFF. CDR3 coding DNA: TGTGCCAGCAGCACGGGACAGCCCAACACCGGGGAGCTGTTTTTT. The complete variable domain, with remaining parts taken from reference TRBV5-8 and TRBJ2-2, reads EAGVTQSPTHLIKTRGQQATLRCSPISGHTSVYWYQQALGLGLQFLLWYDEGEERNRGNFPPRFSGRQFPNYSSELNVNALELEDSALYLCASSTGQPNTGELFFGEGSRLTVL.

The CDR3 reads CASSQDSSDTGELFF. DNA of the CDR3: TGCGCCAGCAGCCAAGATTCCAGCGACACCGGGGAGCTGTTTTTT. This chain connects TRBV4-3 to TRBJ2-2; D call uncertain. CDR1 is LGHNA, CDR2 YSLEER, per germline. V was cut by 0 bases and J by 3 bases, with 8 bases left in between. The length of the CDR3 is 15 residues.

The chain recombines TRBV7-9 with TRBJ2-2; the match to TRBD1 covers 8 bases. CDR3 length: 15 residues. J lost 1 base, V lost 4 bases, and 2 bases had no gene match. Germline V gene lookup returns CDR1 SEHNR and CDR2 FQNEAQ (reference sequence). The CDR3 sequence is CASSSGQGNTGELFF. The CDR3 DNA reads TGTGCCAGCAGCTCTGGACAGGGGAACACCGGGGAGCTGTTTTTT.

The chain uses TRBV15 and TRBJ1-2, with 7 bases identical to TRBD1. Germline V lookup: CDR1 LNHNV, CDR2 YYDKDF (reference sequence). The CDR3 extends over 15 amino acids. V was clipped by 0 bases and J by 4 bases; unmatched bases: 5. In nucleotides, the CDR3 is TGTGCCACCAGCAGAGATCCAAGGGACAGCTATGGCTACACCTTC. It codes for CATSRDPRDSYGYTF.

This clone has more than one count but fewer than ten. The V call is TRBV5-4, the J call TRBJ2-3; tentative D call: TRBD2 (6 bases). The germline V gene encodes CDR1 SGHNT and CDR2 YYREEE (reference sequence). Trimming took off 0 bases at V and 4 bases at J, with 12 bases between the two ends. The length of the CDR3 is 15 residues. CDR3 amino acids: CASSLAGVVSDTQYF. In DNA form, the CDR3 reads TGTGCCAGCAGCTTGGCGGGGGTAGTTTCAGATACGCAGTATTTT. Looking up the rest from reference TRBV5-4 and TRBJ2-3 gives the full variable domain: ETGVTQSPTHLIKTRGQQVTLRCSSQSGHNTVSWYQQALGQGPQFIFQYYREEENGRGNFPPRFSGLQFPNYSSELNVNALELDDSALYLCASSLAGVVSDTQYFGPGTRLTVL.

This clone was detected ten times or more. The rearrangement joins TRBV19 to TRBJ1-1; D ambiguous. CDR3 size: 14 residues. CDR1 and CDR2 from the germline V gene are LNHDA and SQIVND (reference sequence). Between the trimmed V and J ends, which lost 6 bases and 1 base, there was a span of 12 bases. The DNA of the CDR3 is TGTGCCAGTAGACCTACAGCCAAGAACACTGAAGCTTTCTTT. Translating gives CASRPTAKNTEAFF. The whole variable domain, remainder taken from reference TRBV19 and TRBJ1-1, is DGGITQSPKYLFRKEGQNVTLSCEQNLNHDAMYWYRQDPGQGLRLIYYSQIVNDFQKGDIAEGYSVSREKKESFPLTVTSAQKNPTAFYLCASRPTAKNTEAFFGQGTRLTVV.

This clone was observed a handful of times. The chain employs TRBV2 and TRBJ2-1, with D possibly being TRBD2 (6 bases). V shed 4 bases and J shed 0 bases, with 10 bases lying between them. CDR1 and CDR2 (germline): SNHLY, FYNNEI. CDR3 length: 15 residues. This chain's CDR3 is CASSGMGGSYNEQFF. CDR3 DNA sequence: TGTGCCAGCAGTGGAATGGGGGGCTCCTACAATGAGCAGTTCTTC.

DNA of the CDR3: TGTGCCAGCAGCTTAGCGCGAAATGAACGAGTCTATGGCTACACCTTC. Its translation: CASSLARNERVYGYTF. The chain joins TRBV7-9 to TRBJ1-2; D not resolved. V was cut by 0 bases and J by 4 bases, with 15 bases left in between. The CDR3 loop spans 16 amino acids. Germline-derived CDR1 and CDR2 are SEHNR and FQNEAQ (reference sequence). The full variable domain, rest sourced from reference TRBV7-9 and TRBJ1-2, is DTGVSQNPRHKITKRGQNVTFRCDPISEHNRLYWYRQTLGQGPEFLTYFQNEAQLEKSRLLSDRFSAERPKGSFSTLEIQRTEQGDSAMYLCASSLARNERVYGYTFGSGTRLTVV.

The gene calls are TRBV27 and TRBJ2-3; TRBD1 aligns across 8 bases. The germline V gene encodes CDR1 MNHEY and CDR2 SMNVEV (reference sequence). The CDR3 runs to 14 residues. The J segment lost 4 bases and the V segment lost 8 bases, leaving 8 bases of the junction unmatched. Here the CDR3 reads CASRWTGTADTQYF. The CDR3 DNA sequence: TGTGCCAGCCGATGGACAGGGACGGCAGATACGCAGTATTTT.

The chain carries TRBV30 and TRBJ2-7; D gene unclear. In germline, CDR1 is GTSNPN, CDR2 SVGIG (reference sequence). The CDR3 has 11 residues. The ends were cut back, 2 bases at V and 4 bases at J, with 6 bases in the middle. DNA of the CDR3: TGTGCCTGGAGTACGGTGTACGAGCAGTACTTC. It is translated as CAWSTVYEQYF.

This clone was picked up a small number of times. This chain joins TRBV2 and TRBJ2-2; TRBD1 might be the D (5 bases). From germline, CDR1 is SNHLY and CDR2 FYNNEI. This CDR3 has 12 residues. Trimming took off 6 bases at V and 6 bases at J, with 8 bases between the two ends. CDR3 nucleotides: TGTGCCAGCAGCGCAGGGTCCGGGGAGCTGTTTTTT. Amino acids: CASSAGSGELFF. Combining the CDR3 with reference TRBV2 and TRBJ2-2 gives the whole variable domain EPEVTQTPSHQVTQMGQEVILRCVPISNHLYFYWYRQILGQKVEFLVSFYNNEISEKSEIFDDQFSVERPDGSNFTLKIRSTKLEDSAMYFCASSAGSGELFFGEGSRLTVL.